This entry concerns a single T cell receptor (beta chain). The antigen is unknown. Each cDNA molecule carried a unique molecular identifier. TCRdb itself ran the 5' RACE reads through MiXCR, one entry per CDR3 protein. The sample consists of around 66,000 distinct CDR3 sequences, roughly 13% of them appearing once. The CDR3 spans 16 residues. V shed 3 bases, J shed 4 bases, and the junction held 12 bases outside the gene matches. CDR1 SQVTM and CDR2 ANQGSEA come from the germline V gene. This sample was taken from a study of early T cells in non-severe SARS-CoV-2 infection. Study as a whole: The sequenced material was bulk RNA from unsorted whole blood, and its chains were unpaired. Study outcomes and limitations: Matches to VDJdb favored anti-spike CD8 responses and missed private and CD4 specificities.

Input material: whole blood. J is TRBJ2-5 and V is TRBV29-1; 9 nucleotides align to TRBD1. The clonotype comes from an adult who was a healthcare worker with PCR-confirmed SARS-CoV-2 infection or an uninfected control (not recorded which). The CDR3, as DNA: TGCAGCGTTGATTTACTTTTGGACAGGGGTTTAGAGACCCAGTACTTC. This codes for CSVDLLLDRGLETQYF.